This TCR beta chain was identified during a study of blood T cell repertoires in COVID-19. Clones were read by immunoSEQ multiplex PCR, and TCRdb kept only the in-frame ones, dropping some. The sample includes about 97,000 clones, about nine tenths seen only once; the top ten take about 1.7%. Germline-derived CDR1 and CDR2 are MGHRA and YSYEKL. Between the trimmed V and J ends, which lost 0 bases and 0 bases, there was a span of 15 bases. This CDR3 has 18 residues. The V and J genes are TRBV4-1 and TRBJ1-3; D possibly corresponds to TRBD1 (6 bases). This receptor was taken from a man aged 55 to 69 with acute or convalescent COVID-19. Sequencing used peripheral blood. The CDR3 region has the DNA TGCGCCAGCAGCCAAGATCAAACGGGAGGGGGCTCTGGAAACACCATATATTTT. It encodes CASSQDQTGGGSGNTIYF.